The clone carrying this T cell receptor (beta chain) was seen more than once but under ten times. What it binds is unknown. This entry is derived from a study of blood T cells in healthy people across ages. Turning to the study itself: Through template switching, about one barcoded beta molecule was captured per two T cells, as measured in model experiments.

Alongside a J-beta primer mix, a sample-barcoded 5' primer served in a second PCR lasting about 6 to 11 cycles. Each of the cDNA molecules was tagged by a template-switch adaptor with 12 random nucleotides. Sequencing of every sample gave 2.5 million or more CDR3-containing paired-end reads. One entry per CDR3 protein results from TCRdb running MiXCR on the 5' RACE reads. Of hundreds of thousands of distinct CDR3 sequences in the sample, under 55% are singletons; the top ten hold roughly a fifth. CDR1 SGHVS and CDR2 FNYEAQ come from the germline V gene. V was cut by 5 bases and J by 6 bases, with 14 bases left in between. CDR3 length equals 14 residues. General study findings and limits: TCR beta diversity per million T cells fell roughly linearly with age.

The genes are TRBV7-6 and TRBJ2-1; tentatively, D is TRBD2 (6 bases). Source material: blood. The clonotype was recovered from a man aged 60-69 years in good health. CDR3 residues: CASSRELLGNEQFF. For the CDR3, the DNA is TGTGCCAGCAGCCGGGAGTTACTCGGCAATGAGCAGTTCTTC.